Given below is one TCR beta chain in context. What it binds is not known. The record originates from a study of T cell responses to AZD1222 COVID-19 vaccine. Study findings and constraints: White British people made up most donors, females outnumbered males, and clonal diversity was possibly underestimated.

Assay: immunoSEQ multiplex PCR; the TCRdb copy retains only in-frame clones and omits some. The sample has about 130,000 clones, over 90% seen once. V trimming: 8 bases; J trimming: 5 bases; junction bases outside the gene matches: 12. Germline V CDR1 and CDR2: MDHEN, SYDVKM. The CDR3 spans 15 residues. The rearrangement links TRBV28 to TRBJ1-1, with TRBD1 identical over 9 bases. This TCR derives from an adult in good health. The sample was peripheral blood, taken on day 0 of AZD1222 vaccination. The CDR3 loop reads CASFLADRGGTEAFF. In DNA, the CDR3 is TGTGCCAGCTTTCTAGCGGACAGGGGAGGGACTGAAGCTTTCTTT.